This TCR beta chain was identified during a study of OX40 agonist ivuxolimab in advanced cancers. In the study overall: A male proportion of around 86% was recorded, with mean age approximately 57 years and range about 20 to 79. Partial response was recorded in three patients: one hepatocellular carcinoma and two cutaneous melanoma cases.

Sequenced by immunoSEQ multiplex PCR; TCRdb stores in-frame clones only, minus some. This sample yields approximately 67,000 clones, of which approximately 84% are seen a single time; approximately 2% belongs to the top ten. CDR1 and CDR2 (germline): MDHEN, SYDVKM. There are 14 residues in the CDR3. The V end was cut by 2 bases, the J end by 5 bases, with 11 bases between. This sample comprised CD4+ or CD8+ T cells sorted from blood, obtained in a trial of the OX40 agonist ivuxolimab. The receptor was derived from an adult with an advanced solid tumor such as melanoma, head and neck, liver or kidney cancer. This chain connects TRBV28 to TRBJ2-3; no clear D. The CDR3 bases are TGTGCCAGCAGTTTAGGGCAGCCTAGAGATACGCAGTATTTT. Translated, it gives CASSLGQPRDTQYF.